This TCR beta chain was found in a study of CD8 T cells in Susac syndrome. Trimming left V 2 bases short and J 3 bases short, with 8 bases between. The CDR3 is 13 residues long. Germline V CDR1 and CDR2: SNHLY, FYNNEI. It was with random hexamers that roughly 0.45 to 1 ug RNA was reverse transcribed. TCRdb recomputed calls from the immunoSEQ multiplex PCR reads with MiXCR, one row per CDR3 protein. The sample lists some 120,000 distinct CDR3 sequences, approximately 93% occurring once. The TCR originated in a human donor with multiple sclerosis. The chain employs TRBV2 and TRBJ2-7; D unclear. Sequencing input: CD8+ T cells from PBMCs. CDR3 residues: CASSERVRYEQYV. Here the CDR3 DNA reads TGTGCCAGCAGTGAACGGGTCCGCTACGAGCAGTACGTC.